This T cell receptor (beta chain) is from a study of breast tumors, draining lymph nodes, adjacent tissues. Germline V CDR1 and CDR2: KGHDR, SFDVKD. The ends were cut back, 4 bases at V and 11 bases at J, with 26 bases in the middle. CDR3 length equals 17 residues. Axillary draining lymph nodes of breast cancer patients supplied the node samples. TCRdb passed the multiplex PCR reads through MiXCR, listing each CDR3 protein once. This sample carries about 140,000 distinct CDR3 sequences, approximately 30% of them seen once, and the ten largest clones take less than 2.5%. As concerns this clonotype: Its antigen is still unknown.

Study-wide results and caveats: That most tumor T cells come from lymph nodes remained unproven. Tumor repertoires ranked between lymph nodes and nontumor tissue in diversity, with V and J gene preferences. The data were judged consistent with most tumor T cells coming from lymph node and expanding in tumor. Luminal-like breast cancer showed significantly greater tumor-nontumor repertoire similarity than basal-like breast cancer did.

Source material: axillary lymph node tissue. V usage is TRBV24-1 and J usage is TRBJ1-5, with D tentatively TRBD1 (5 bases). The receptor was isolated from a female donor with breast cancer. Some clones in this sample may be carry-over from other donors' samples. The CDR3 DNA follows: TGTGCCACCAGTGAATCGGCGGGACTAGCGGGGGAAGAGACCCAGCATTTT. Translated, it gives CATSESAGLAGEETQHF.